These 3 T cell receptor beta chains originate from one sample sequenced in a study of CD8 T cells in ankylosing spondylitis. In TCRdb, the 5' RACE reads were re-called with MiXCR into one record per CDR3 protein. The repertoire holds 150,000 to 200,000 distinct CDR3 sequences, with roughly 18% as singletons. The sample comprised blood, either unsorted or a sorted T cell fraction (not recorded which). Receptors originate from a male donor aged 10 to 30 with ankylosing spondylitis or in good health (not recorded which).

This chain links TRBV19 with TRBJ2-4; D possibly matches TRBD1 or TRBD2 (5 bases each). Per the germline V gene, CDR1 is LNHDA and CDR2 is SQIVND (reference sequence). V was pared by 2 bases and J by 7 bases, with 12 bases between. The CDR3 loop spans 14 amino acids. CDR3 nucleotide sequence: TGTGCCAGTAGTATATTCGGCAGGGACAACATTCAGTACTTC. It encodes CASSIFGRDNIQYF.

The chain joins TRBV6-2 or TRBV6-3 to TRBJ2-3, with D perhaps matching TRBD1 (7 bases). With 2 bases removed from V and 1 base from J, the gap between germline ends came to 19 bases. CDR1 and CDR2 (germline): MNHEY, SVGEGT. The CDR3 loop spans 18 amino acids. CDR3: CASSYRPGRRGGTDTQYF. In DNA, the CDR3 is TGTGCCAGCAGTTACCGCCCGGGACGCAGGGGGGGCACAGATACGCAGTATTTT.

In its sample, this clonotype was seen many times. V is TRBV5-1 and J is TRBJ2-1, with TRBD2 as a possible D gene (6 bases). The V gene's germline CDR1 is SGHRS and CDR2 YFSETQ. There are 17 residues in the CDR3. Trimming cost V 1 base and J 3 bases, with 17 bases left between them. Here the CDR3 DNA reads TGCGCCAGCAGCTTGTCCCGTGGAGGGCCAAGCTACAATGAGCAGTTCTTC. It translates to CASSLSRGGPSYNEQFF.